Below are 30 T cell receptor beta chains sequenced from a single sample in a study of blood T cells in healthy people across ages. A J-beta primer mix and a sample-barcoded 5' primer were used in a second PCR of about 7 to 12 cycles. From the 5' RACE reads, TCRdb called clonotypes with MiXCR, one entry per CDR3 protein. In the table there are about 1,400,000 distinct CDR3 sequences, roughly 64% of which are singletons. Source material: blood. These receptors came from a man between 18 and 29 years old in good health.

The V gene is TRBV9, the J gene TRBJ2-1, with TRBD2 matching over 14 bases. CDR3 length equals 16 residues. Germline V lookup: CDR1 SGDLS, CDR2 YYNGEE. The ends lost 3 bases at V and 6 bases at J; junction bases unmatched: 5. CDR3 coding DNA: TGTGCCAGCAGCGGGACTAGCGGGGGGCTAGGCAATGAGCAGTTCTTC. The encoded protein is CASSGTSGGLGNEQFF.

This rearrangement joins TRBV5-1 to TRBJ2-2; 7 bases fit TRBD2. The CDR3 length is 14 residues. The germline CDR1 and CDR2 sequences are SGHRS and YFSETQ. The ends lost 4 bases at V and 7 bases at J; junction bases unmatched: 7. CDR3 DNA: TGCGCCAGCAGCCCGGGGGGATCTGGCGGGGAGCTGTTTTTT. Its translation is CASSPGGSGGELFF.

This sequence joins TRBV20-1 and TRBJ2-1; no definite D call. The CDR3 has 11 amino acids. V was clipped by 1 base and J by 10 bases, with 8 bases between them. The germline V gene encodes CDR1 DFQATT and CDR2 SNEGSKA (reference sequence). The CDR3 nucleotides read TGCAGTGCTAGAGCGACGCAGGAGCAGTTCTTC. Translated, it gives CSARATQEQFF.

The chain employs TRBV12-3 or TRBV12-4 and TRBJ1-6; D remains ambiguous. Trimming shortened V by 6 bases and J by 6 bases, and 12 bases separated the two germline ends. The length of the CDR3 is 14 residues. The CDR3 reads CASSWGGPNSPLHF. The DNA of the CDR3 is TGTGCCAGCAGCTGGGGAGGGCCTAATTCACCCCTCCACTTT.

CDR3 protein: CASWVLNTNTGELFF. The CDR3 nucleotides read TGTGCCAGCTGGGTGCTCAATACGAACACCGGGGAGCTGTTTTTT. The chain has TRBV6-1 and TRBJ2-2, with unresolved D. Deletions cut 8 bases from V and 0 bases from J, with 13 bases between. The CDR3 runs 15 residues. Germline CDR1 is MNHNS and CDR2 is SASEGT.

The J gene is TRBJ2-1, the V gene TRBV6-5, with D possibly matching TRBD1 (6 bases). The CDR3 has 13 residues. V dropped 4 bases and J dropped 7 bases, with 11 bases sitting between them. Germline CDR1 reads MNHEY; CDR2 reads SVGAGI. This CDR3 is CASSWTVANEQFF. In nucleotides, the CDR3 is TGTGCCAGCAGTTGGACAGTTGCAAATGAGCAGTTCTTC.

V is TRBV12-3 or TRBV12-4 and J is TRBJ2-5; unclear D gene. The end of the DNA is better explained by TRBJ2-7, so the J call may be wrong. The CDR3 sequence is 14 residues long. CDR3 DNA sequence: TGTGCCAGCACCCCTCGCACGGCTCCCTACGAGCAGTACTTC. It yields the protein CASTPRTAPYEQYF.

In nucleotides, the CDR3 is TGTGCCACCAGTGATTTAGCCAGACCCTATGGCTACACCTTC. Its protein product is CATSDLARPYGYTF. The chain uses TRBV24-1 and TRBJ1-2; D is ambiguous. The CDR3 sequence is 14 residues long. V gave up 1 base and J gave up 4 bases, with 9 bases separating them. Germline CDR1 and CDR2: KGHDR and SFDVKD.

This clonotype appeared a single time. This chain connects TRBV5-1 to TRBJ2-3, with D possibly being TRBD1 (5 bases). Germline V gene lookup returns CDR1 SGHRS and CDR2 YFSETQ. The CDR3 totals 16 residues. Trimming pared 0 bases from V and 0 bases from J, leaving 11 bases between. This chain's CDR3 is CASSLDLGLSTDTQYF. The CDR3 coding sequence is TGCGCCAGCAGCTTGGATTTGGGGCTAAGCACAGATACGCAGTATTTT.

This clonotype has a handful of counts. The CDR3 DNA sequence: TGCGCCAGCAGCATAACGGGAGCCCAAGAGACCCAGTACTTC. Its translation is CASSITGAQETQYF. The chain is built from TRBV5-1 and TRBJ2-5; D possibly corresponds to TRBD2 (6 bases). Germline V lookup: CDR1 SGHRS, CDR2 YFSETQ. The V end lost 4 bases, the J end lost 1 base, and 11 bases lay between the germline ends. This CDR3 is built from 14 residues. Complete variable domain (other parts from reference TRBV5-1 and TRBJ2-5): KAGVTQTPRYLIKTRGQQVTLSCSPISGHRSVSWYQQTPGQGLQFLFEYFSETQRNKGNFPGRFSGRQFSNSRSEMNVSTLELGDSALYLCASSITGAQETQYFGPGTRLLVL.

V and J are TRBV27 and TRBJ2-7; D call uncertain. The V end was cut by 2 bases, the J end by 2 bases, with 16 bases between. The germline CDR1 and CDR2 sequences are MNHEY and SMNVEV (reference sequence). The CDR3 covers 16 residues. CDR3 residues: CASSLARASGPYEQYF. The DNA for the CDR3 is TGTGCCAGCAGTTTAGCTCGGGCGTCCGGCCCCTACGAGCAGTACTTC.

CDR3 nucleotide sequence: TGTGCCAGCAGCTACACTAGCGGCCAATACCAAGAGACCCAGTACTTC. Amino acids: CASSYTSGQYQETQYF. The gene calls are TRBV27 and TRBJ2-5; 8 nucleotides align to TRBD2. The CDR3 spans 16 residues. Trimming cost V 6 bases and J 0 bases; bases outside gene matches: 9. Germline CDR1 MNHEY, CDR2 SMNVEV (reference sequence).

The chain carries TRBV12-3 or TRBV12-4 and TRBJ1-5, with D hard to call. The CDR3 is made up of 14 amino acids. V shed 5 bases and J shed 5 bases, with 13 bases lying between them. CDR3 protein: CASSLGRIDQPQHF. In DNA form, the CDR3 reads TGTGCCAGCAGTCTAGGACGGATCGATCAGCCCCAGCATTTT.

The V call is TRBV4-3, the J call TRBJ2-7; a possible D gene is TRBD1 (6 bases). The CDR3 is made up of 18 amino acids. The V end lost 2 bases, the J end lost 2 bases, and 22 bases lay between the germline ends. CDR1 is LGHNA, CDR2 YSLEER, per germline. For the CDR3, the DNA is TGCGCCAGCAGCCAATATGCCCCGGGGACACCACTTACCTACGAGCAGTACTTC. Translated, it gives CASSQYAPGTPLTYEQYF.

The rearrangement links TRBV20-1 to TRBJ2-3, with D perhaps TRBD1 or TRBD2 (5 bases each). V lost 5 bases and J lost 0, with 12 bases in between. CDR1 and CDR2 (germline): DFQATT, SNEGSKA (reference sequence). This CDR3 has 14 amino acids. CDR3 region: CSAQARESTDTQYF. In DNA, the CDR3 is TGCAGTGCTCAGGCCAGGGAGAGCACAGATACGCAGTATTTT.

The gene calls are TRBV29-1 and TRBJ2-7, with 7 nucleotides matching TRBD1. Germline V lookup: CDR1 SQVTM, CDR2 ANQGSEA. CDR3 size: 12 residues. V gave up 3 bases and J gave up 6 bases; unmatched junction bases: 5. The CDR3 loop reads CSVDEGAGEQYF. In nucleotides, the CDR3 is TGCAGCGTTGATGAGGGGGCGGGCGAGCAGTACTTC.

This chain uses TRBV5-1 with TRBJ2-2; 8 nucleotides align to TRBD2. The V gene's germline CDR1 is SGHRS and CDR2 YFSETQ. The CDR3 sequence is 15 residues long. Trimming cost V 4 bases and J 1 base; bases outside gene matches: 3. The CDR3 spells CASSRTSGNTGELFF. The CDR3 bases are TGCGCCAGCAGCAGAACTAGCGGGAACACCGGGGAGCTGTTTTTT.

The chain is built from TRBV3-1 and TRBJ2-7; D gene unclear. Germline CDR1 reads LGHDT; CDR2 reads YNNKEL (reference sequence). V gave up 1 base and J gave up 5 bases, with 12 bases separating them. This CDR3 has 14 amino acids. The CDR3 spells CASSQVHRPDEQYF. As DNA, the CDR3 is TGTGCCAGCAGCCAAGTCCACAGACCCGACGAGCAGTACTTC.

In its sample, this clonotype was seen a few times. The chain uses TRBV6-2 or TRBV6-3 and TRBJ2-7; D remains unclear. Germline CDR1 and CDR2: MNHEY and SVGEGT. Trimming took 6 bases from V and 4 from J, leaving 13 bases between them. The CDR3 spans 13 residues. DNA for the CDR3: TGTGCCAGCAGCCCCCCTGCGGTTTACGAGCAGTACTTC. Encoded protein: CASSPPAVYEQYF.

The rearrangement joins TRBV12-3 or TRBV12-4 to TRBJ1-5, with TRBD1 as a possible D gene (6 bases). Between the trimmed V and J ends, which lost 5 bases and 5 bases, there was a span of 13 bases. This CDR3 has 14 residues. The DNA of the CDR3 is TGTGCCAGCAGTCCCGCACAGGGCTATCAGCCCCAGCATTTT. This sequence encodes CASSPAQGYQPQHF.

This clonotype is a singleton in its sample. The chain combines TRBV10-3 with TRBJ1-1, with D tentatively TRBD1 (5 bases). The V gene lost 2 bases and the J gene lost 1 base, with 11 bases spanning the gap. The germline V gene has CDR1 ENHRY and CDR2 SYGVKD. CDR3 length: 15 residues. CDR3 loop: CAISENPGTNTEAFF. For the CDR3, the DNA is TGTGCCATCAGTGAGAATCCAGGGACGAACACTGAAGCTTTCTTT.

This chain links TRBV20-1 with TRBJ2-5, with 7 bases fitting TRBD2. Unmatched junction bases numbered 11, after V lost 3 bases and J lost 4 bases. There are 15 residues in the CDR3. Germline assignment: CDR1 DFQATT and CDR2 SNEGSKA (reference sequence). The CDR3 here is CSASPSLARGETQYF. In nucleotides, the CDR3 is TGCAGTGCTAGTCCCTCACTAGCGCGAGGAGAGACCCAGTACTTC.

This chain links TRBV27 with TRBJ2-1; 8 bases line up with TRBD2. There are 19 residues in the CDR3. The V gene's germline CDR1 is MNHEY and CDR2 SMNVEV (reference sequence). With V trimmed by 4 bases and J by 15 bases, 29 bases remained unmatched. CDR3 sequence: CASSSTAVSGNPRYFYRFF. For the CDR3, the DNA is TGTGCCAGCAGTTCAACCGCGGTTAGCGGGAACCCTAGATATTTTTATCGGTTCTTC.

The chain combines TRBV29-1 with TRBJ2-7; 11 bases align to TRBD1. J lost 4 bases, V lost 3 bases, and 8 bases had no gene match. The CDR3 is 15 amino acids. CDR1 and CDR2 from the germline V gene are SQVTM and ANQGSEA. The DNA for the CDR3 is TGCAGCGTTGATAATCAGGGACAGGGGGGATACGAGCAGTACTTC. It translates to CSVDNQGQGGYEQYF.

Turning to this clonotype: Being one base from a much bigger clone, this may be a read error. The CDR3 DNA reads TGTGCCAGCAGTGAAGAGAATGAGCAGTTCTTC. Its translation: CASSEENEQFF. The chain carries TRBV2 and TRBJ2-1; D not certain. Germline V CDR1 and CDR2: SNHLY, FYNNEI. The CDR3 covers 11 residues. V was trimmed by 1 base and J by 7 bases, leaving 2 bases between them.

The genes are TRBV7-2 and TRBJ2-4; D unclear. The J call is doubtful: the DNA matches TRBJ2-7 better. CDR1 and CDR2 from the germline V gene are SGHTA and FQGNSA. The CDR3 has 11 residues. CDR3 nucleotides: TGTGCCAGCAGAGACATCTCCGAGCAGTACTTC. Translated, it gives CASRDISEQYF.

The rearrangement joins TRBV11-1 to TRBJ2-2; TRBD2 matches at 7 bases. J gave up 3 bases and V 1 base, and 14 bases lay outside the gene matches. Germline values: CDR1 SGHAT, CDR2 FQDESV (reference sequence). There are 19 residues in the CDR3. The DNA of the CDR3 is TGTGCCAGCAGCTTAGGCGTGGGAGGGAATACGCCGGACACCGGGGAGCTGTTTTTT. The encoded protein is CASSLGVGGNTPDTGELFF. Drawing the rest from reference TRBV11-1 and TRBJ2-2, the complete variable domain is EAEVAQSPRYKITEKSQAVAFWCDPISGHATLYWYRQILGQGPELLVQFQDESVVDDSQLPKDRFSAERLKGVDSTLKIQPAELGDSAMYLCASSLGVGGNTPDTGELFFGEGSRLTVL.

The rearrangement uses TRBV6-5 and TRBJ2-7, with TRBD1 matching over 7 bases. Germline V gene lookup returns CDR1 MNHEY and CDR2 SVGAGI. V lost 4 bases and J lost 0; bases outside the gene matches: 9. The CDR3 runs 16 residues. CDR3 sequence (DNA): TGTGCCAGCAGTTCCGACAGGGTATTATTCTCCTACGAGCAGTACTTC. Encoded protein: CASSSDRVLFSYEQYF.

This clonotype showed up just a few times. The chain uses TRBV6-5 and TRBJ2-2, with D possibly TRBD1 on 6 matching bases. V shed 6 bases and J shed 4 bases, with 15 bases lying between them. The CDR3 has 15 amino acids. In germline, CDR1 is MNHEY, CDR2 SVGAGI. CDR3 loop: CASRPPGVGTGELFF. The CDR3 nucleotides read TGTGCCAGCAGACCCCCAGGGGTAGGCACCGGGGAGCTGTTTTTT.

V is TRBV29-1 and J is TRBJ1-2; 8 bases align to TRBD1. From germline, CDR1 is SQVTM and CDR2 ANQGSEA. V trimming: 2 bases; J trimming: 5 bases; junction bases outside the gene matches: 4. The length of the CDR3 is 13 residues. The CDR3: CSVENTGGYGYTF. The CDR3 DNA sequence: TGCAGCGTTGAAAATACAGGGGGTTATGGCTACACCTTC.